This TCR beta chain was captured by sequencing in a study of CD8+ T cells in alopecia areata (dated by TCRdb to about 2018). General notes on the study: Treated patients were enrolled in an open-label pilot trial of oral tofacitinib, 5 to 10 mg twice daily, for moderate-to-severe alopecia areata. Patients stayed on tofacitinib for 6 to 18 months and then had 6 months of follow-up off drug so that delayed response and recurrence could be assessed. Disease severity in treated patients was measured with the SALT score, which quantifies the percentage of affected scalp surface area. In both human patients and the C3H/HeJ mouse model, the study applied high-throughput TCRbeta sequencing to look at T cell clonal expansion in alopecia areata. Human TCRbeta sequencing covered scalp tissue and sorted CD4+ and CD8+ peripheral blood T cells from patchy and totalis/universalis alopecia areata patients and healthy controls. Tofacitinib-treated patients had biopsies at baseline and at 4 and 24 weeks of treatment, with a later scalp biopsy in several patients. Scalp clonality was compared among normal scalp (n=4), patchy alopecia areata scalp (n=8), and alopecia totalis/universalis scalp (n=8). RNA came from the PAXgene miRNA kit for fixed scalp, the miRNeasy kit for PBMCs, and the RNeasy kit for mouse skin. TCRbeta CDR3 regions were amplified by immunoSEQ multiplex PCR with 35 Vbeta forward and 13 Jbeta reverse primers. Here is what the overall study found, with its caveats: During tofacitinib treatment, many expanded lesional clones stuck around in both scalp and blood, and this persistence may partly explain why relapse happens after treatment is stopped. Lesional scalp, especially in alopecia totalis/universalis, showed higher clonality and more expanded CD8+ clones than normal scalp, suggesting antigenic drive. Shared TCR sequences between patients were less evident than in mice, which may be partly attributable to HLA diversity in the patient population. Scalp TCR repertoire analysis is complicated because resident alphabeta T cells in normal human skin are also sequenced, whereas mouse skin is dominated by gammadelta T cells. The treated cohort was small, with a single nonresponder, so links between baseline CD8+ expansion and response need larger studies. Scalp clonality and the number of expanded CD8+ clones among the top 100 scalp clones were significantly decreased by tofacitinib.

Library generation was performed with the immunoSEQ multiplex PCR assay. For TCR sequencing, RNA was extracted from every sample and reverse transcribed into cDNA to serve as template. First-strand cDNA was synthesized using SuperScript III with a 2:1 mix of oligo-dT and random hexamers. A synthetic immune receptor repertoire was used to measure amplification bias, and any remaining bias was corrected computationally. The study's own analysis went as follows. Raw reads were preprocessed for error removal, and CDR3 was defined according to IMGT conventions as running from the conserved cysteine to phenylalanine. To get clonality, Shannon entropy was normalized by log2 of the number of productive unique TCRs and the result was subtracted from 1. Scalp TCRbeta sequences were cross-referenced with sorted blood CD4 and CD8 repertoires so that the CD4 or CD8 identity of scalp clones could be inferred. As stored in TCRdb, this immuneACCESS dataset retains in-frame rearrangements with V and J assigned. A fraction of the clones does not appear; measured against another copy, unresolved V genes explain less than half of the discrepancy, and the remainder lacks a known reason. That table supplies the V and J calls and clone size; D and trimming were determined from the DNA. This sample is represented by about 220,000 clones; more than 45% of them were singletons. Jointly, the top ten make up roughly 1.6% of the sample.

The time point label corresponds to: less than five weeks on oral tofacitinib. The treatment or condition label on this specimen signifies: oral pan-JAK inhibitor, 5-10 mg twice daily. Lesional scalp punch biopsies and peripheral blood were collected from alopecia areata patients. PBMCs were isolated by density centrifugation and stained for CD3, CD4 and CD8, after which CD4+ and CD8+ T cells were sorted on a FACSAria. A remark on this clone: Its antigen remains undetermined. Base qualities are not provided; no much larger clone lies one nucleotide away.

A distance of 17 bases separates the germline ends of V and J, which lose 2 bases and 15 bases respectively. As encoded in the germline V gene, CDR1 is MNHEY while CDR2 is SVGAGI. The CDR3 holds 14 amino acids from the cysteine to the phenylalanine. The CDR3 DNA has 42 bases and is translated from base 1. The clonotype comes from a human donor with alopecia areata. The V and J segments used are TRBV6-5 and TRBJ1-6; TRBD1 is a weak D gene call, 5 bases matching. The source material was CD4+ T cells sorted from blood, sampled at week 4, from a patient treated with tofacitinib. The nucleotide sequence is given as TGTGCCAGCAGTTACCGGGACGGAATCCTAATCCTCCACTTT. Translated, it reads CASSYRDGILILHF.